This T cell receptor beta chain was sequenced during a study of blood T cells in healthy people across ages. Overall study findings and caveats: Possibly, changes in expanded clonotypes were confounded because donor CMV status was unknown. Correlation between TCR beta diversity and naive T cell percentage was strong.

Alongside a J-beta primer mix, a sample-barcoded 5' primer served in a second PCR lasting about 7 to 12 cycles. MiXCR, run by TCRdb on the 5' RACE reads, gives a single entry per CDR3 protein. Of 1.4 million or so distinct CDR3 sequences listed, about 42% are singletons. The CDR3 extends over 15 amino acids. Germline V gene data show CDR1 as SGHRS and CDR2 as YFSETQ. The V and J ends lost 2 bases and 5 bases, in that order; junction bases with no gene match: 9. Points on this clonotype: What it recognizes is unknown.

The sample taken for sequencing was blood. The receptor was derived from a young woman in good health. The chain is built from TRBV5-1 and TRBJ1-2, with 7 bases identical to TRBD1. Written as DNA, the CDR3 is TGCGCCAGCAGCTTAGACAGGGCCCCTTCATATGGCTACACCTTC. Protein sequence: CASSLDRAPSYGYTF.